What follows are 2 T cell receptor beta chains derived from one specimen sequenced in a study of blood T cell repertoires in COVID-19. TCRdb's table, derived via immunoSEQ multiplex PCR, lists solely in-frame clones and lacks some. The table has 95,000 to 150,000 clones, roughly 86% seen once. Material for sequencing was peripheral blood. These receptors originate from a human donor in a cohort sampled during active COVID-19.

The chain employs TRBV27 and TRBJ2-1; tentatively, D is TRBD2 (6 bases). Germline assignment: CDR1 MNHEY and CDR2 SMNVEV (reference sequence). The CDR3 has 17 residues. With 8 bases removed from V and 0 bases from J, the gap between germline ends came to 20 bases. CDR3 sequence (DNA): TGTGCCAGCGACCCTGGTTACGCGGGGAACTCCTACAATGAGCAGTTCTTC. Protein: CASDPGYAGNSYNEQFF.

The chain carries TRBV5-6 and TRBJ2-7, with 8 bases fitting TRBD1. CDR3 length: 17 residues. CDR1 SGHDT and CDR2 YYEEEE come from the germline V gene. The junction had 14 bases not matched to a gene; V was cut back by 4 bases and J by 2 bases. In DNA form, the CDR3 reads TGTGCCAGCAGCATACCTTTAATCCGGGACAGGCCCTACGAGCAGTACTTC. Its translation is CASSIPLIRDRPYEQYF.